Described below is a single T cell receptor beta chain sequence and its context. Its antigen is not known. The CDR3 loop spans 13 amino acids. Germline-derived CDR1 and CDR2 are DFQATT and SNEGSKA (reference sequence). This specimen belongs to a study of monozygotic twins with inflammatory bowel disease. Sampling involved one blood draw (2.5 ml) for every donor. One entry per CDR3 protein, without DNA, is what TCRdb gives after re-calling the 5' RACE reads. The sample's table shows 80,000 or so distinct CDR3 sequences. Findings and limits, study-wide: Possibly reflecting limited power, no difference in repertoire similarity was found between concordant and discordant twins. Among T cells, the various subtypes were not distinguishable.

Sequencing was performed on blood. The source of this sequence is a human donor with ulcerative colitis or Crohn's disease, or a healthy co-twin of an affected twin (not recorded which). The gene calls are TRBV20-1 and TRBJ2-1. The chain's CDR3 is CSAAGSYYNEQFF.